Shown below are 20 T cell receptor beta chains from a single sample sequenced in a study of identical twins. TCRdb used MiXCR to reprocess the 5' RACE reads, holding one entry per CDR3 protein. The data show around 510,000 distinct CDR3 sequences, with 13% to 15% seen just once and approximately 1% held by the top ten. A further study also used this sample, focusing on yellow fever vaccine responses in identical twins.

Sequencing was done on a sample of CD4+ T cells sorted from blood. These receptors all come from a woman under 30 in good health.

CDR3 nucleotides: TGTGCCAGCAAGGGGGACCAAAGCCCCGGGGAGCTGTTTTTT. It yields the protein CASKGDQSPGELFF. The gene calls are TRBV2 and TRBJ2-2, with a possible D match to TRBD1 (6 bases). V lost 7 bases to trimming and J lost 6 bases, with 15 bases between them. The CDR3 has 14 amino acids. Germline CDR1 is SNHLY and CDR2 is FYNNEI.

The genes are TRBV27 and TRBJ2-1; 9 bases are a match to TRBD2. With V trimmed by 3 bases and J by 0 bases, 6 bases remained unmatched. The CDR3 totals 17 residues. Germline V gives CDR1 MNHEY, CDR2 SMNVEV (reference sequence). The CDR3 reads CASSFFTSGHSYNEQFF. Here the CDR3 DNA reads TGTGCCAGCAGTTTCTTTACTAGCGGGCACTCCTACAATGAGCAGTTCTTC.

This clonotype was found a few times. V and J are TRBV9 and TRBJ2-7; 10 bases fit TRBD1. Germline CDR1 reads SGDLS; CDR2 reads YYNGEE. V shed 0 bases, J shed 4 bases, and the junction held 4 bases outside the gene matches. CDR3 length: 15 residues. In nucleotides, the CDR3 is TGTGCCAGCAGCGTAGGGGACAGGGGTACTTACGAGCAGTACTTC. This encodes CASSVGDRGTYEQYF.

This clonotype was seen at least ten times. This chain connects TRBV7-9 to TRBJ2-7; D unclear. In germline, CDR1 is SEHNR, CDR2 FQNEAQ (reference sequence). The CDR3 has 12 amino acids. Trimming removed 6 bases at V and 4 bases at J, with 10 bases between. CDR3 in amino acids: CASSVSVYEQYF. For the CDR3, the DNA is TGTGCCAGCAGTGTGAGCGTATACGAGCAGTACTTC.

Many counts were recorded for this clonotype. CDR3 sequence reads: CASSAGRVSQPQHF. CDR3 in DNA: TGTGCCAGCAGCGCAGGGAGGGTTTCTCAGCCCCAGCATTTT. The V call is TRBV3-1, the J call TRBJ1-5, with a possible D match to TRBD1 (5 bases). With 5 bases removed from V and 6 bases from J, the gap between germline ends came to 14 bases. Germline V gene lookup returns CDR1 LGHDT and CDR2 YNNKEL (reference sequence). CDR3 length equals 14 residues.

This rearrangement joins TRBV5-6 to TRBJ1-1; D remains ambiguous. CDR1 is SGHDT, CDR2 YYEEEE, per germline. The CDR3 is 11 residues long. V gave up 4 bases and J gave up 7 bases, with 8 bases separating them. CDR3 sequence (DNA): TGTGCCAGCAGCCGGACGGGTGAAGCTTTCTTT. It codes for CASSRTGEAFF.

V is TRBV7-9 and J is TRBJ2-7, with 8 bases lining up with TRBD1. The CDR3 spans 15 residues. The V segment lost 4 bases and the J segment 3 bases; nucleotides outside the gene matches: 8. CDR1 and CDR2 from the germline V gene are SEHNR and FQNEAQ (reference sequence). The CDR3 protein is CASSYTTGVNYEQYF. Here the CDR3 DNA reads TGTGCCAGCAGCTATACGACAGGGGTGAACTACGAGCAGTACTTC.

This clonotype was seen a handful of times. The chain joins TRBV12-5 to TRBJ2-1; D is perhaps TRBD1 (6 bases). The CDR3 runs to 15 residues. V was clipped by 6 bases and J by 8 bases, with 20 bases between them. In germline, CDR1 is LGHNT, CDR2 FRNRAP. CDR3 DNA sequence: TGTGCTAGTGGGATCGGGACAAATGGGGGCGATGAGCAGTTCTTC. The encoded protein is CASGIGTNGGDEQFF.

J is TRBJ2-7 and V is TRBV7-8; 10 bases map to TRBD1. The germline V gene has CDR1 SGHVS and CDR2 FQNEAQ. Germline trimming cut 6 bases from V and 6 bases from J; bases unmatched to any gene: 8. The CDR3 is 14 residues long. CDR3 protein: CASSGGTGAGEQYF. CDR3 nucleotide sequence: TGTGCCAGCAGTGGTGGGACAGGGGCCGGCGAGCAGTACTTC.

This clonotype was counted between two and nine times. V gene TRBV6-1 combines with J gene TRBJ2-3; the D gene is possibly TRBD1 (5 bases). The CDR3 is made up of 16 amino acids. V dropped 4 bases and J dropped 4 bases, with 18 bases sitting between them. Germline CDR1 is MNHNS and CDR2 is SASEGT. The CDR3 nucleotides read TGTGCCAGCAGTGTACAGGACGCACCCCTGTCAGATACGCAGTATTTT. Residues: CASSVQDAPLSDTQYF.

There are a few counts of this clonotype. The genes are TRBV20-1 and TRBJ2-3; 9 bases agree with TRBD2. Germline V CDR1 and CDR2: DFQATT, SNEGSKA (reference sequence). Germline trimming cut 6 bases from V and 0 bases from J; bases unmatched to any gene: 13. This CDR3 comprises 17 residues. The CDR3 loop reads CSALTTSGAPSTDTQYF. In DNA, the CDR3 is TGCAGTGCGCTAACGACTAGCGGAGCCCCTAGCACAGATACGCAGTATTTT.

There are a few counts of this clonotype. This chain joins TRBV25-1 and TRBJ1-5; a possible D gene is TRBD1 (5 bases). Germline CDR1 and CDR2: MGHDK and SYGVNS. V lost 2 bases and J 7 bases, leaving 15 bases between the germline ends. The CDR3 spans 15 residues. The CDR3 protein is CASSEVVRGWQPQHF. As DNA, the CDR3 is TGTGCCAGCAGTGAAGTAGTTAGGGGTTGGCAGCCCCAGCATTTT.

This clonotype was detected a few times. In nucleotides, the CDR3 is TGTGCCAGCAGCAAAAAAAGGGGGGAGCTGTTTTTT. Its translation is CASSKKRGELFF. This chain uses TRBV7-3 with TRBJ2-2; unclear D gene. CDR1 and CDR2 (germline): SGHTA, FQGTGA. The CDR3 runs 12 residues. Deletions cut 5 bases from V and 8 bases from J, with 9 bases between.

The chain has TRBV6-1 and TRBJ1-6, with D hard to call. V lost 5 bases to trimming and J lost 4 bases, with 15 bases between them. Germline CDR1 is MNHNS and CDR2 is SASEGT. The CDR3 has 16 residues. CDR3 coding DNA: TGTGCCAGCAGTACGGAGGGCCGTTCATATAATTCACCCCTCCACTTT. It yields the protein CASSTEGRSYNSPLHF.

This clonotype has only a few counts. The V call is TRBV10-3, the J call TRBJ2-3, with a possible D match to TRBD2 (6 bases). The germline CDR1 and CDR2 sequences are ENHRY and SYGVKD. The CDR3 length is 16 residues. V shed 0 bases and J shed 4 bases, with 14 bases lying between them. This CDR3 is CAISESAGPIPDTQYF. For the CDR3, the DNA is TGTGCCATCAGTGAGTCGGCGGGACCCATACCAGATACGCAGTATTTT.

The genes are TRBV20-1 and TRBJ2-5; no clear D gene. The V gene lost 0 bases and the J gene lost 4 bases, with 6 bases spanning the gap. The CDR3 consists of 12 residues. CDR1 is DFQATT, CDR2 SNEGSKA, per germline (reference sequence). The CDR3 DNA reads as TGCAGTGCTAGAGAAAGTTTAGAGACCCAGTACTTC. It yields the protein CSARESLETQYF.

The chain couples TRBV20-1 to TRBJ2-1; TRBD2 aligns across 9 bases. This CDR3 contains 16 residues. Unmatched junction bases numbered 8, after V lost 1 base and J lost 4 bases. In germline, CDR1 is DFQATT, CDR2 SNEGSKA (reference sequence). CDR3 sequence: CSARVVIAGVYNEQFF. For the CDR3, the DNA is TGCAGTGCTAGAGTCGTGATAGCGGGGGTGTACAATGAGCAGTTCTTC.

This clonotype was observed a handful of times. In nucleotides, the CDR3 is TGTGCCAGCAGTTACGCTACAGAGGGCGGCGAGCAGTACTTC. It is translated as CASSYATEGGEQYF. This chain uses TRBV6-5 with TRBJ2-7; a possible D gene is TRBD2 (5 bases). The germline CDR1 and CDR2 sequences are MNHEY and SVGAGI. The CDR3 sequence is 14 residues long. Trimming took off 2 bases at V and 6 bases at J, with 14 bases between the two ends.

This clonotype has only a few counts. The chain carries TRBV28 and TRBJ2-3; 9 bases align to TRBD1. The CDR3 sequence is 15 residues long. Germline CDR1 is MDHEN and CDR2 is SYDVKM. The J segment lost 3 bases and the V segment lost 4 bases, leaving 5 bases of the junction unmatched. CDR3 loop: CASSSLGQGTDTQYF. DNA for the CDR3: TGTGCCAGCAGTTCCCTCGGACAGGGGACAGATACGCAGTATTTT.

The chain uses TRBV4-3 and TRBJ2-1, with a tentative D call TRBD2 (7 bases). Germline-derived CDR1 and CDR2 are LGHNA and YSLEER. Between the trimmed V and J ends, which lost 1 base and 1 base, there was a span of 14 bases. The CDR3 is 17 residues long. The CDR3 loop reads CASSQVARGPSYNEQFF. In DNA, the CDR3 is TGCGCCAGCAGCCAAGTAGCGCGGGGGCCTTCCTACAATGAGCAGTTCTTC.